Each of the 15 T cell receptor beta chains below was sequenced from the same sample in a study of a mutant IDH1 vaccine in newly diagnosed glioma. These receptors have no identified antigens. Time point meaning: week 47, end of study. A single vaccine dose contained 300 ug of mutant IDH1 20-mer peptide, and topical imiquimod was used with it. Some clones are missing from TCRdb's copy, which holds only in-frame ones; the method was immunoSEQ multiplex PCR. The sample lists tens of thousands of clones; 82% were seen once. The specimen comprised PBMCs, sampled from a glioma patient whose treatment included an IDH1 peptide vaccine. The receptors originated from a man in his forties with glioma. Some clones in this sample may be carry-over from other donors' samples.

The chain uses TRBV7-8 and TRBJ1-4; D may be TRBD1 (5 bases). Germline V CDR1 and CDR2: SGHVS, FQNEAQ. The CDR3 has 17 residues. V lost 3 bases and J 10 bases, leaving 24 bases between the germline ends. For the CDR3, the DNA is TGTGCCAGCAGCTTCGATCCCCCGGGACTCGCGTTGGGAAAACTGTTTTTT. Translating gives CASSFDPPGLALGKLFF.

The chain combines TRBV7-6 with TRBJ1-6, with D maybe TRBD1 (6 bases). Trimming took 5 bases from V and 9 from J, leaving 17 bases between them. The CDR3 runs 15 residues. Germline-derived CDR1 and CDR2 are SGHVS and FNYEAQ. CDR3: CASSLGTPGGSPLHF. In DNA form, the CDR3 reads TGTGCCAGCAGCCTCGGGACACCCGGAGGTTCACCCCTCCACTTT.

V usage is TRBV7-7 and J usage is TRBJ1-2; the match to TRBD1 covers 9 bases. CDR1 and CDR2 from the germline V gene are SSHAT and FNYEAQ (reference sequence). The CDR3 contains 17 residues. Trimming removed 5 bases from V and 7 bases from J; junction bases left unmatched: 17. CDR3 sequence reads: CASSPIGEQGAVGGYTF. The CDR3 DNA follows: TGTGCCAGCAGCCCCATAGGGGAACAGGGGGCAGTTGGTGGCTACACCTTC. Complete variable domain (other parts from reference TRBV7-7 and TRBJ1-2): GAGVSQSPRYKVTKRGQDVTLRCDPISSHATLYWYQQALGQGPEFLTYFNYEAQPDKSGLPSDRFSAERPEGSISTLTIQRTEQRDSAMYRCASSPIGEQGAVGGYTFGSGTRLTVV.

The chain employs TRBV6-4 and TRBJ1-6, with D tentatively TRBD1 (5 bases). The CDR3 runs 15 residues. CDR1 is MRHNA, CDR2 SNTAGT, per germline. The V gene lost 3 bases and the J gene lost 5 bases, with 11 bases spanning the gap. The CDR3 DNA follows: TGTGCCAGCAGTGAGGGGCAGGCGAATAATTCACCCCTCCACTTT. It codes for CASSEGQANNSPLHF.

The chain employs TRBV28 and TRBJ2-7; 8 bases map to TRBD1. Germline V gene sequence: CDR1 MDHEN, CDR2 SYDVKM. The CDR3 contains 15 residues. The trim removed 7 bases at V and 2 bases at J, leaving 10 bases unmatched. The CDR3: CASISTGQGTYEQYF. CDR3 DNA sequence: TGTGCCAGCATCTCAACCGGACAGGGAACCTACGAGCAGTACTTC. The whole variable domain, remainder taken from reference TRBV28 and TRBJ2-7, is DVKVTQSSRYLVKRTGEKVFLECVQDMDHENMFWYRQDPGLGLRLIYFSYDVKMKEKGDIPEGYSVSREKKERFSLILESASTNQTSMYLCASISTGQGTYEQYFGPGTRLTVT.

V usage is TRBV7-2 and J usage is TRBJ1-6; 8 nucleotides match TRBD1. Looked up from germline, CDR1 is SGHTA and CDR2 is FQGNSA. The junction had 6 bases not matched to a gene; V was cut back by 4 bases and J by 7 bases. This CDR3 has 15 residues. The CDR3 nucleotides are TGTGCCAGCAGCTCCCAACAGGGGGGGAATTCACCCCTCCACTTT. Its protein is CASSSQQGGNSPLHF.

This clone is medium-sized (0.01 to 0.1%) within its sample. The V gene is TRBV30, the J gene TRBJ2-7, with D perhaps matching TRBD2 (5 bases). Germline V gives CDR1 GTSNPN, CDR2 SVGIG (reference sequence). CDR3 size: 12 residues. Trimming took 3 bases from V and 2 from J, leaving 8 bases between them. CDR3 sequence (DNA): TGTGCCTGGAGCGTCGGGACCTACGAGCAGTACTTC. This gives the protein CAWSVGTYEQYF.

V gene TRBV20-1 combines with J gene TRBJ2-1; D may be TRBD1 or TRBD2 (7 bases each). Germline CDR1 is DFQATT and CDR2 is SNEGSKA (reference sequence). The CDR3 totals 11 residues. The V end lost 6 bases, the J end lost 8 bases, and 11 bases lay between the germline ends. Written as DNA, the CDR3 is TGCAGTGCCAGGGGGGGGGATGAGCAGTTCTTC. This translates into CSARGGDEQFF.

This chain links TRBV5-1 with TRBJ2-3; D uncertain. Germline loops: CDR1 SGHRS, CDR2 YFSETQ. This CDR3 has 14 residues. The germline V and J ends were trimmed by 4 bases and 2 bases, with 11 bases remaining between them. CDR3 sequence: CASSPGGDTDTQYF. CDR3 bases: TGCGCCAGCAGCCCTGGTGGGGACACAGATACGCAGTATTTT.

The chain links TRBV18 to TRBJ2-5, with D uncertain. Germline values: CDR1 KGHSH, CDR2 LQKENI. The CDR3 spans 11 residues. The germline V and J ends were trimmed by 3 bases and 5 bases, with 4 bases remaining between them. As DNA, the CDR3 is TGTGCCAGCTCACCCGGGGAGACCCAGTACTTC. This translates into CASSPGETQYF.

V usage is TRBV5-4 and J usage is TRBJ1-1; no firm D call. From germline, CDR1 is SGHNT and CDR2 YYREEE (reference sequence). With 3 bases removed from V and 5 bases from J, the gap between germline ends came to 20 bases. CDR3 size: 16 residues. The CDR3 nucleotides read TGTGCCAGCAGCTCTCGTAAGTTAGAGGGCGGAACTGAAGCTTTCTTT. It codes for CASSSRKLEGGTEAFF.

The chain couples TRBV30 to TRBJ2-2; no firm D call. CDR1 is GTSNPN, CDR2 SVGIG, per germline (reference sequence). Trimming pared 3 bases from V and 1 base from J, leaving 6 bases between. This CDR3 has 13 residues. CDR3 amino acids: CAWRAENTGELFF. Written as DNA, the CDR3 is TGTGCCTGGAGGGCAGAGAACACCGGGGAGCTGTTTTTT. The variable domain in full, completed from reference TRBV30 and TRBJ2-2, reads SQTIHQWPATLVQPVGSPLSLECTVEGTSNPNLYWYRQAAGRGLQLLFYSVGIGQISSEVPQNLSASRPQDRQFILSSKKLLLSDSGFYLCAWRAENTGELFFGEGSRLTVL.

The V gene is TRBV5-1, the J gene TRBJ2-5; D not certain. V gave up 4 bases and J gave up 4 bases, with 8 bases separating them. Per germline, CDR1 SGHRS and CDR2 YFSETQ. The CDR3 loop spans 12 amino acids. The CDR3 spells CASSPGSETQYF. DNA of the CDR3: TGCGCCAGCAGCCCCGGTTCAGAGACCCAGTACTTC. The whole variable domain, remainder taken from reference TRBV5-1 and TRBJ2-5, is KAGVTQTPRYLIKTRGQQVTLSCSPISGHRSVSWYQQTPGQGLQFLFEYFSETQRNKGNFPGRFSGRQFSNSRSEMNVSTLELGDSALYLCASSPGSETQYFGPGTRLLVL.

The rearrangement joins TRBV18 to TRBJ2-7; 9 bases map to TRBD1. V dropped 1 base and J dropped 3; count of bases not matched to a gene: 1. The CDR3 length is 14 residues. Germline V lookup: CDR1 KGHSH, CDR2 LQKENI. The chain's CDR3 is CASSPRTGDYEQYF. CDR3 coding DNA: TGTGCCAGCTCACCACGGACAGGGGACTACGAGCAGTACTTC.

The chain uses TRBV9 and TRBJ1-1, with 8 bases lining up with TRBD1. The germline gives CDR1 SGDLS, CDR2 YYNGEE. Losses at the gene ends were 0 bases for V and 12 bases for J; bases not matched to a gene: 16. This CDR3 comprises 16 residues. CDR3 residues: CASSVDVYRGELGTFF. In nucleotides, the CDR3 is TGTGCCAGCAGCGTAGACGTATACAGGGGGGAGCTTGGAACTTTCTTT.